The 30 T cell receptor beta chains presented below share a single source sample, sequenced in a study of cytomegalovirus exposure and HLA in healthy donors. The PCR made use of 60 Vbeta and 13 Jbeta primers. Clones were read by immunoSEQ multiplex PCR, and TCRdb kept only the in-frame ones, dropping some. The sample lists 90,000 to 150,000 clones, more than 65% occurring once. The specimen was PBMCs. The receptors stem from a woman under 30 in good health and CMV-seronegative.

The chain is built from TRBV29-1 and TRBJ2-2; tentative D call: TRBD1 (6 bases). Trimming cost V 0 bases and J 7 bases, with 9 bases left between them. CDR1 and CDR2 (germline): SQVTM, ANQGSEA. The CDR3 loop spans 13 amino acids. The CDR3 region has the DNA TGCAGCGTTGAAGAAAGAGGGGGCGGGGAGCTGTTTTTT. Protein sequence: CSVEERGGGELFF.

This rearrangement joins TRBV29-1 to TRBJ2-7; possible D gene TRBD1, 6 bases. V was clipped by 3 bases and J by 1 base, with 25 bases between them. The CDR3 contains 18 residues. Germline CDR1 SQVTM, CDR2 ANQGSEA. CDR3 protein: CSVEQAGVRSRGSYEQYF. CDR3 DNA: TGCAGCGTTGAGCAGGCAGGGGTAAGAAGTAGAGGATCCTACGAGCAGTACTTC.

V and J are TRBV5-4 and TRBJ1-4; TRBD1 aligns across 10 bases. Germline trimming cut 2 bases from V and 6 bases from J; bases unmatched to any gene: 1. This CDR3 region has 14 residues. Germline values: CDR1 SGHNT, CDR2 YYREEE (reference sequence). The CDR3 bases are TGTGCCAGCAGCTTAGGGACAGGGGATGAAAAACTGTTTTTT. Its protein is CASSLGTGDEKLFF.

V gene TRBV2 combines with J gene TRBJ2-1; D call uncertain. CDR3 size: 11 residues. V lost 5 bases, J lost 8 bases, and 7 bases lay in between. Germline V gives CDR1 SNHLY, CDR2 FYNNEI. The CDR3 coding sequence is TGTGCCAGCAGTTACTCCGATGAGCAGTTCTTC. Translation: CASSYSDEQFF.

The chain combines TRBV6-1 with TRBJ2-1, with a possible D match to TRBD2 (6 bases). V lost 5 bases and J lost 16, with 15 bases in between. The CDR3 totals 11 residues. Germline values: CDR1 MNHNS, CDR2 SASEGT. CDR3 residues: CASSSGLLCFF. As DNA, the CDR3 is TGTGCCAGCAGTTCGGGACTCCTTTGTTTCTTC.

The chain combines TRBV7-8 with TRBJ1-1, with 10 positions matching TRBD1. V was clipped by 5 bases and J by 4 bases; unmatched bases: 10. This CDR3 has 16 amino acids. Per the germline V gene, CDR1 is SGHVS and CDR2 is FQNEAQ. The CDR3 nucleotides are TGTGCCAGCAGCCCGCTGACAGGGGGCGGACTCACTGAAGCTTTCTTT. Protein sequence: CASSPLTGGGLTEAFF.

The chain carries TRBV6-5 and TRBJ2-2, with D perhaps TRBD1 (5 bases). With 5 bases removed from V and 2 bases from J, the gap between germline ends came to 12 bases. The CDR3 has 15 amino acids. The germline CDR1 and CDR2 sequences are MNHEY and SVGAGI. CDR3: CASSPVTDNTGELFF. CDR3 coding DNA: TGTGCCAGCAGTCCGGTGACAGATAACACCGGGGAGCTGTTTTTT.

The rearrangement uses TRBV7-2 and TRBJ2-6, with D unclear. Germline V CDR1 and CDR2: SGHTA, FQGNSA. This CDR3 region has 15 residues. V was clipped by 5 bases and J by 4 bases, with 12 bases between them. CDR3 loop: CASSPAGSGANVLTF. CDR3 DNA: TGTGCCAGCAGCCCCGCAGGCTCAGGGGCCAACGTCCTGACTTTC.

V gene TRBV27 combines with J gene TRBJ1-2; possibly TRBD1 for D (5 bases). Trimming took 2 bases from V and 6 from J, leaving 13 bases between them. The CDR3 is made up of 14 amino acids. CDR1 and CDR2 from the germline V gene are MNHEY and SMNVEV (reference sequence). The CDR3 DNA sequence: TGTGCCAGCAGTTTACGCAGGGCCAACCATGGCTACACCTTC. This codes for CASSLRRANHGYTF.

This chain joins TRBV25-1 and TRBJ2-1; 9 bases map to TRBD2. Germline CDR1 reads MGHDK; CDR2 reads SYGVNS. The CDR3 is made up of 16 amino acids. V trimming: 5 bases; J trimming: 6 bases; junction bases outside the gene matches: 11. The DNA of the CDR3 is TGTGCCAGCAGTTCACCGGGACTAGCCCACCCCAATGAGCAGTTCTTC. Amino acids: CASSSPGLAHPNEQFF.

The V and J genes are TRBV28 and TRBJ2-7; 12 bases line up with TRBD1. The CDR3 has 18 amino acids. Trimming at V came to 6 bases and at J to 3 bases, leaving 15 bases not matched to a gene. Germline values: CDR1 MDHEN, CDR2 SYDVKM. The CDR3 here is CASSRTGTGGLGIYEQYF. The DNA of the CDR3 is TGTGCCAGCAGCCGAACCGGGACAGGGGGCCTAGGAATCTACGAGCAGTACTTC.

The J gene is TRBJ1-6, the V gene TRBV19, with 7 bases lining up with TRBD1. CDR1 is LNHDA and CDR2 is SQIVND in the germline V gene (reference sequence). The CDR3 is made up of 14 amino acids. Trimming at V came to 6 bases and at J to 7 bases, leaving 6 bases not matched to a gene. The CDR3 reads CASSNRGQNSPLHF. CDR3 in DNA: TGTGCCAGTAGCAACAGGGGACAGAATTCACCCCTCCACTTT.

The chain is built from TRBV19 and TRBJ1-5, with 9 positions matching TRBD1. The ends lost 4 bases at V and 0 bases at J; junction bases unmatched: 1. Per the germline V gene, CDR1 is LNHDA and CDR2 is SQIVND (reference sequence). CDR3 length: 15 residues. CDR3 sequence reads: CASSRGQGSNQPQHF. The DNA for the CDR3 is TGTGCCAGTAGTAGGGGACAGGGTAGCAATCAGCCCCAGCATTTT.

The V call is TRBV7-2, the J call TRBJ1-6; TRBD1 agrees at 10 bases. Germline V CDR1 and CDR2: SGHTA, FQGNSA. The CDR3 spans 16 residues. The J segment lost 7 bases and the V segment lost 4 bases, leaving 7 bases of the junction unmatched. CDR3 sequence reads: CASSSGTGALNSPLHF. CDR3 coding DNA: TGTGCCAGCAGCTCCGGGACAGGGGCCCTGAATTCACCCCTCCACTTT.

The CDR3 loop reads CASSFQGAGQNQPQHF. The CDR3 nucleotides read TGTGCCAGCAGCTTCCAGGGAGCGGGCCAAAATCAGCCCCAGCATTTT. V usage is TRBV7-2 and J usage is TRBJ1-5, with D tentatively TRBD1 (5 bases). The CDR3 spans 16 residues. The germline V gene has CDR1 SGHTA and CDR2 FQGNSA. Trimming pared 3 bases from V and 4 bases from J, leaving 16 bases between.

V is TRBV19 and J is TRBJ2-1; TRBD2 aligns across 11 bases. V was clipped by 2 bases and J by 1 base; unmatched bases: 1. The CDR3 contains 16 residues. The germline gives CDR1 LNHDA, CDR2 SQIVND (reference sequence). CDR3 sequence: CASSIRTSGSYNEQFF. In nucleotides, the CDR3 is TGTGCCAGTAGTATACGGACTAGCGGGTCCTACAATGAGCAGTTCTTC.

This clone has just one count. This rearrangement joins TRBV27 to TRBJ1-1; tentatively, D is TRBD1 (6 bases). The CDR3 spans 13 residues. The germline V gene encodes CDR1 MNHEY and CDR2 SMNVEV (reference sequence). V shed 8 bases and J shed 1 base, with 11 bases lying between them. CDR3 in DNA: TGTGCCAGCGGGCCGGACAGGAACACTGAAGCTTTCTTT. Residues: CASGPDRNTEAFF.

V usage is TRBV29-1 and J usage is TRBJ1-2, with D perhaps matching TRBD1 (6 bases). With 3 bases removed from V and 2 bases from J, the gap between germline ends came to 10 bases. The CDR3 has 13 residues. The germline V gene has CDR1 SQVTM and CDR2 ANQGSEA. Written as DNA, the CDR3 is TGCAGCGTTGAGCGGCAGGGGAACTATGGCTACACCTTC. Its protein product is CSVERQGNYGYTF.

CDR3 nucleotide sequence: TGTGCCATCAGTGAGAGCGGGAACACTGAAGCTTTCTTT. Residues: CAISESGNTEAFF. V is TRBV10-3 and J is TRBJ1-1; D unresolved. The CDR3 contains 13 residues. Trimming took 2 bases from V and 1 from J, leaving 5 bases between them. Germline V lookup: CDR1 ENHRY, CDR2 SYGVKD.

The chain has TRBV30 and TRBJ1-5, with a possible D match to TRBD1 (5 bases). The CDR3 extends over 15 amino acids. The germline V gene has CDR1 GTSNPN and CDR2 SVGIG (reference sequence). V was shortened by 2 bases and J by 11 bases, with 22 bases between the two germline ends. In DNA form, the CDR3 reads TGTGCCTGGAGTTCCGACAGTCCCGGCCCAATGGCCCAGCATTTT. This translates into CAWSSDSPGPMAQHF.

The rearrangement joins TRBV4-1 to TRBJ1-5; perhaps TRBD1 as D (5 bases). The germline CDR1 and CDR2 sequences are MGHRA and YSYEKL. Trimming cost V 0 bases and J 4 bases, with 10 bases left between them. This CDR3 is built from 15 residues. The CDR3 spells CASSQEGLKNQPQHF. DNA of the CDR3: TGCGCCAGCAGCCAAGAGGGGCTCAAGAATCAGCCCCAGCATTTT.

J is TRBJ2-7 and V is TRBV6-1; 7 positions match TRBD2. The CDR3 covers 15 residues. Germline V gene lookup returns CDR1 MNHNS and CDR2 SASEGT. J gave up 3 bases and V 11 bases, and 16 bases lay outside the gene matches. The CDR3 reads CACNPGRDYNYEQYF. As DNA, the CDR3 is TGTGCCTGCAACCCCGGGCGGGACTACAACTACGAGCAGTACTTC.

This clone was picked up a small number of times. This chain joins TRBV6-5 and TRBJ1-2; tentative D call: TRBD1 (5 bases). In germline, CDR1 is MNHEY, CDR2 SVGAGI. V shed 2 bases and J shed 7 bases, with 17 bases lying between them. CDR3 length equals 15 residues. CDR3 in DNA: TGTGCCAGCAGTTACGTCCAGGGCGGTTATGGTGGCTACACCTTC. This translates into CASSYVQGGYGGYTF.

This clone occurred a few times. This chain links TRBV27 with TRBJ1-6; maybe TRBD1 (6 bases). Trimming took 7 bases from V and 7 from J, leaving 20 bases between them. Germline V gene sequence: CDR1 MNHEY, CDR2 SMNVEV (reference sequence). The CDR3 covers 16 residues. CDR3 DNA sequence: TGTGCCAGCAACAAGCGGGGGGGGGCTTTGAATTCACCCCTCCACTTT. It specifies CASNKRGGALNSPLHF.

Concerning this clone itself: The junction shows a germline mismatch at one end, possibly a read error. The sample holds other DNA sequences that translate to the same CDR3. The rearrangement uses TRBV15 and TRBJ1-5, with D tentatively TRBD1 (6 bases). This CDR3 comprises 15 residues. Germline V lookup: CDR1 LNHNV, CDR2 YYDKDF (reference sequence). The CDR3 coding sequence is TGTGCCACCAGTAGAGATCAGGGGTCGTATCAGCCCCAGCATTTT. Protein: CATSRDQGSYQPQHF.

The rearrangement uses TRBV5-5 and TRBJ1-2, with D possibly TRBD1 on 6 matching bases. The V end was cut by 3 bases, the J end by 4 bases, with 19 bases between. There are 16 residues in the CDR3. Germline CDR1 SGHKS, CDR2 YYEKEE (reference sequence). The CDR3 DNA is TGTGCCAGCAGCTGGGACACAGCCCAACTCGCCTATGGCTACACCTTC. This gives the protein CASSWDTAQLAYGYTF.

The chain joins TRBV5-1 to TRBJ2-2, with 7 bases identical to TRBD1. J was trimmed by 4 bases and V by 4 bases; bases with no gene match: 4. There are 14 residues in the CDR3. The germline V gene has CDR1 SGHRS and CDR2 YFSETQ. CDR3: CASSPQGVTGELFF. The CDR3 DNA reads TGCGCCAGCAGCCCGCAGGGGGTCACCGGGGAGCTGTTTTTT. Full variable domain (outside the CDR3, taken from reference TRBV5-1 and TRBJ2-2): KAGVTQTPRYLIKTRGQQVTLSCSPISGHRSVSWYQQTPGQGLQFLFEYFSETQRNKGNFPGRFSGRQFSNSRSEMNVSTLELGDSALYLCASSPQGVTGELFFGEGSRLTVL.

About this clone itself: A read error may account for a junction end that differs from germline. This sequence joins TRBV5-1 and TRBJ2-6; D may be TRBD1 (5 bases). There are 20 residues in the CDR3. Germline V gene sequence: CDR1 SGHRS, CDR2 YFSETQ. The CDR3 coding sequence is TGCGCCAGCAGCTCGCCACCGCAGGCAAGGGCTTACTCTGGGGCCAACGGCCTGACTTTC. Translation: CASSSPPQARAYSGANGLTF.

The chain recombines TRBV4-1 with TRBJ2-7; 8 bases fit TRBD1. The CDR3 loop spans 15 amino acids. The trim removed 4 bases at V and 3 bases at J, leaving 8 bases unmatched. Germline CDR1 is MGHRA and CDR2 is YSYEKL. The CDR3 DNA follows: TGCGCCAGCAGCCCCCTGACAGGGGAGCTCTACGAGCAGTACTTC. The encoded protein is CASSPLTGELYEQYF.

This clone was seen at least ten times. This chain connects TRBV4-1 to TRBJ2-1; the match to TRBD2 covers 10 bases. Germline lookup yields CDR1 MGHRA and CDR2 YSYEKL. After removal of 4 bases from V and 8 bases from J, the junction contained 8 bases not matched to a gene. The CDR3 spans 15 residues. DNA of the CDR3: TGCGCCAGCAGCCGGCTAGCGGGGGAACACGATGAGCAGTTCTTC. Translation: CASSRLAGEHDEQFF.